Below, 14 T cell receptor beta chains from the same sample are listed, as sequenced in a study of cytomegalovirus exposure and HLA in healthy donors. TCRdb's copy holds only in-frame clones and misses some; the assay was immunoSEQ multiplex PCR. The table lists 45,000 to 65,000 clones, approximately 92% of them singletons, with around 15% in the top ten. The sample taken for sequencing was PBMCs. The receptors come from a young woman in good health and CMV-seronegative.

The chain links TRBV4-2 to TRBJ2-3; TRBD2 agrees at 10 bases. Looked up from germline, CDR1 is LGHNA and CDR2 is YNFKEQ. The CDR3 has 18 residues. V gave up 4 bases and J gave up 2 bases; unmatched junction bases: 12. The CDR3 DNA sequence: TGTGCCAGCAGCCGGGGGCTAGCGGGGGCCACAATCACAGATACGCAGTATTTT. Translating it yields CASSRGLAGATITDTQYF.

V and J are TRBV7-6 and TRBJ2-7; D perhaps matches TRBD1 (6 bases). The length of the CDR3 is 14 residues. CDR1 and CDR2 (germline): SGHVS, FNYEAQ. Trimming took off 5 bases at V and 4 bases at J, with 15 bases between the two ends. The CDR3 sequence: CASSRDTGGYEQYF. The CDR3 bases are TGTGCCAGCAGCAGGGACACTGGAGGTTACGAGCAGTACTTC.

As regards this clone: Distinct nucleotide sequences in the sample also encode this CDR3. The rearrangement joins TRBV27 to TRBJ2-7; 8 bases line up with TRBD1. The J segment lost 4 bases and the V segment lost 2 bases, leaving 7 bases of the junction unmatched. The CDR3 covers 15 residues. Germline V CDR1 and CDR2: MNHEY, SMNVEV (reference sequence). As DNA, the CDR3 is TGTGCCAGCAGTTTAGGGACAGGTTCACCGTACGAGCAGTACTTC. Its translation is CASSLGTGSPYEQYF.

The gene calls are TRBV9 and TRBJ1-5, with TRBD1 identical over 9 bases. The junction had 7 bases not matched to a gene; V was cut back by 4 bases and J by 5 bases. The CDR3 has 15 amino acids. The germline V gene encodes CDR1 SGDLS and CDR2 YYNGEE. The CDR3 protein is CASSRTGGLDQPQHF. The CDR3 nucleotides read TGTGCCAGCAGCCGAACAGGGGGCCTGGATCAGCCCCAGCATTTT.

V is TRBV19 and J is TRBJ1-2, with TRBD1 matching 9 bases. The germline V gene has CDR1 LNHDA and CDR2 SQIVND (reference sequence). This CDR3 spans 14 amino acids. The V gene end was trimmed by 5 bases and the J gene end by 6 bases; junction bases not matched to a gene: 7. This CDR3 is CASSVPGQGNGYTF. The CDR3 coding sequence is TGTGCCAGTAGTGTCCCGGGACAGGGCAATGGCTACACCTTC.

The V and J genes are TRBV27 and TRBJ1-5; D uncertain. V shed 5 bases and J shed 6 bases, with 11 bases lying between them. Looked up from germline, CDR1 is MNHEY and CDR2 is SMNVEV (reference sequence). This CDR3 comprises 13 residues. The chain's CDR3 is CASSRVEGQPQHF. DNA for the CDR3: TGTGCCAGCAGTCGCGTGGAGGGTCAGCCCCAGCATTTT.

The genes are TRBV5-6 and TRBJ2-7; perhaps TRBD2 as D (5 bases). CDR3 size: 13 residues. V lost 0 bases to trimming and J lost 5 bases, with 9 bases between them. Germline CDR1 is SGHDT and CDR2 is YYEEEE. The DNA of the CDR3 is TGTGCCAGCAGCTTGGAGGAGGATCACGAGCAGTACTTC. Its protein is CASSLEEDHEQYF.

The chain employs TRBV5-6 and TRBJ1-1; D might be TRBD1 (5 bases). In germline, CDR1 is SGHDT, CDR2 YYEEEE. Deletions cut 5 bases from V and 3 bases from J, with 14 bases between. There are 14 residues in the CDR3. This CDR3 reads CASRGGWEDTEAFF. The CDR3 bases are TGTGCCAGCAGGGGGGGTTGGGAAGACACTGAAGCTTTCTTT.

The V gene is TRBV11-3, the J gene TRBJ2-7; D not resolved. This CDR3 contains 14 residues. Per the germline V gene, CDR1 is SGHNT and CDR2 is YENEEA. V was cut by 0 bases and J by 0 bases, with 6 bases left in between. The CDR3 coding sequence is TGTGCCAGCAGCTTAGATGCGAACTCCTACGAGCAGTACTTC. This encodes CASSLDANSYEQYF.

By sample fraction, this clone is medium-sized (0.01 to 0.1%). This chain joins TRBV9 and TRBJ1-2, with D tentatively TRBD1 (6 bases). Germline CDR1 and CDR2: SGDLS and YYNGEE. Trimming pared 0 bases from V and 4 bases from J, leaving 13 bases between. The CDR3 is 15 residues long. The CDR3 protein is CASSVAAGVVYGYTF. The CDR3 DNA follows: TGTGCCAGCAGCGTAGCGGCAGGGGTTGTCTATGGCTACACCTTC.

This clone was recorded a few times. This sequence joins TRBV7-9 and TRBJ2-7; the match to TRBD2 covers 12 bases. Germline CDR1 reads SEHNR; CDR2 reads FQNEAQ (reference sequence). Trimming cost V 4 bases and J 6 bases; bases outside gene matches: 10. CDR3 size: 16 residues. Written as DNA, the CDR3 is TGTGCCAGCAGCTCCCCCTCGGGACTAGCGGGCTTCGAGCAGTACTTC. Residues: CASSSPSGLAGFEQYF.

The CDR3 region has the DNA TGTGCCAGCAGCTCGCAGGGGATCTACGAGCAGTACTTC. Protein: CASSSQGIYEQYF. J is TRBJ2-7 and V is TRBV5-6; weak D call: TRBD1 (6 bases). The CDR3 has 13 residues. Germline CDR1 SGHDT, CDR2 YYEEEE. The ends were cut back, 3 bases at V and 3 bases at J, with 10 bases in the middle.

The CDR3 nucleotides are TGTGCCAGTAGGCCAGTGGGGGGGACCGGGGAGCTGTTTTTT. Protein product: CASRPVGGTGELFF. The chain uses TRBV19 and TRBJ2-2; TRBD2 agrees at 7 bases. The CDR3 totals 14 residues. J gave up 5 bases and V 6 bases, and 6 bases lay outside the gene matches. Germline CDR1 is LNHDA and CDR2 is SQIVND (reference sequence). The whole variable domain, filled in from reference TRBV19 and TRBJ2-2, reads DGGITQSPKYLFRKEGQNVTLSCEQNLNHDAMYWYRQDPGQGLRLIYYSQIVNDFQKGDIAEGYSVSREKKESFPLTVTSAQKNPTAFYLCASRPVGGTGELFFGEGSRLTVL.

V is TRBV7-2 and J is TRBJ1-1, with a possible D match to TRBD1 (5 bases). The CDR3 has 13 amino acids. V was trimmed by 1 base and J by 6 bases, leaving 9 bases between them. Germline values: CDR1 SGHTA, CDR2 FQGNSA. The CDR3 nucleotides are TGTGCCAGCAGCTTAGTAGGGGAGGCTGAAGCTTTCTTT. The encoded protein is CASSLVGEAEAFF.